This T cell receptor (beta chain) was sequenced in a study of T cell responses to AZD1222 COVID-19 vaccine. The assay was immunoSEQ multiplex PCR, and TCRdb's table has in-frame clones only and misses some. The table records fewer than 150,000 clones, approximately 90% of them present only once. Whole-study results and caveats: Donors were largely white British and mainly female; clonal diversity was possibly underestimated. Among AZD1222 vaccinees, only 6 or 7 were seropositive at baseline.

On this clone itself: Its antigen is not identified.

Pooled in the analysis were second doses at about 4 or about 12 weeks. V was pared by 0 bases and J by 5 bases, with 16 bases between. The CDR3 is 16 residues long. Germline V gene sequence: CDR1 MGHRA, CDR2 YSYEKL. The rearrangement uses TRBV4-1 and TRBJ1-2, with a tentative D call TRBD1 (5 bases). This receptor was identified in an adult who received the AZD1222 COVID-19 vaccine. Sequencing used peripheral blood, obtained 28 days after the second AZD1222 dose. CDR3 loop: CASSQESVGVMYGYTF. As DNA, the CDR3 is TGCGCCAGCAGCCAAGAATCTGTAGGGGTTATGTATGGCTACACCTTC.